This T cell receptor (beta chain) was observed in a study of cytomegalovirus exposure and HLA in healthy donors. At the level of the study: Of the donors genotyped, several hundred in all, about 82% fell in the Caucasian-associated ancestry cluster. Study-wide points: Associated with cytomegalovirus, according to the listing, were about 160 TCR beta chains.

V shed 2 bases, J shed 4 bases, and the junction held 4 bases outside the gene matches. This CDR3 spans 13 amino acids. Germline V CDR1 and CDR2: SQVTM, ANQGSEA. This clone has just one count. Its antigen is as yet unknown. It was with 60 Vbeta and 13 Jbeta primers that the PCR ran. Clones were read by immunoSEQ multiplex PCR, and TCRdb kept only the in-frame ones, dropping some. The sample holds more than 130,000 clones, 73% seen once. Every donor was a healthy person donating bone marrow. The sequenced sample consisted of PBMCs. The TCR comes from a human donor in good health. The chain recombines TRBV29-1 with TRBJ1-2, with 7 bases matching TRBD1. Written as DNA, the CDR3 is TGCAGCGTTGAATACAGGGGCACCTATGGCTACACCTTC. It is translated as CSVEYRGTYGYTF. Based on the CDR3 plus reference TRBV29-1 and TRBJ1-2, the full variable domain is SAVISQKPSRDICQRGTSLTIQCQVDSQVTMMFWYRQQPGQSLTLIATANQGSEATYESGFVIDKFPISRPNLTFSTLTVSNMSPEDSSIYLCSVEYRGTYGYTFGSGTRLTVV.